This T cell receptor (beta chain) was retrieved from a study of blood T cell repertoires in COVID-19. In the study overall: The analysed material was cDNA or gDNA that came from T cells, B-cell-depleted T cells, or PBMCs.

Germline values: CDR1 MNHNS, CDR2 SASEGT. The CDR3 is 15 residues long. V was clipped by 3 bases and J by 1 base, with 10 bases between them. In the original workflow: Reference gene primer amplification gave estimated nucleated cell counts. Only in-frame clones appear in the TCRdb table, and some are missing; sequencing was by immunoSEQ multiplex PCR. V, J and clone size were drawn from that table, and D and trimming were deduced from the DNA. The sample contains about 250,000 clones, 75% to 90% of which appear only once. This receptor was obtained from a man aged 35-49 years with acute or convalescent COVID-19. What was sequenced was peripheral blood. V usage is TRBV6-1 and J usage is TRBJ1-5; D unclear. The CDR3 bases are TGTGCCAGCAGTGACGCGGGATCGAGCAATCAGCCCCAGCATTTT. As protein: CASSDAGSSNQPQHF.